In its sample, the clone carrying this T cell receptor (beta chain) was seen once. This sample is part of a study of blood T cell repertoires in COVID-19. Background on the study: There were acute and convalescent COVID-19 samples, and they came from the United States, Italy and Spain. T cells, B-cell-depleted T cells, or PBMCs supplied cDNA or gDNA.

Germline trimming cut 7 bases from V and 1 base from J; bases unmatched to any gene: 16. The CDR3 covers 18 residues. Germline loops: CDR1 MNHEY, CDR2 SVGEGT. Source study methods: Nucleated cell counts were estimated from reference gene primer amplification. The repertoire was sequenced with immunoSEQ multiplex PCR; TCRdb's copy has only in-frame clones and lacks some. Clonal size and the V and J genes are those of that table, whereas D and trimming came from the DNA. The sample lists some 220,000 clones, approximately 82% occurring once. The rearrangement uses TRBV6-2 or TRBV6-3 and TRBJ2-1; 7 bases fit TRBD2. This receptor was taken from a man aged 50-59 years with active or convalescent COVID-19. Sequencing was performed on peripheral blood. CDR3 nucleotide sequence: TGTGCCAGCACCCCCGGGGGGTCTAGCGGATTGTCCTACAATGAGCAGTTCTTC. Protein sequence: CASTPGGSSGLSYNEQFF.